This T cell receptor (beta chain) derives from a study of blood T cells in healthy people across ages. A second 7 to 11 cycle PCR used barcoded and J-beta primers. Each cDNA molecule was tagged by a template-switch adaptor with 12 random nucleotides. TCRdb recomputed calls from the 5' RACE reads with MiXCR, one row per CDR3 protein. The sample includes some 690,000 distinct CDR3 sequences, 22% of them seen just once. The CDR3 is made up of 14 amino acids. Trimming pared 4 bases from V and 8 bases from J, leaving 17 bases between. Germline CDR1 is DFQATT and CDR2 is SNEGSKA (reference sequence). This clonotype turned up a few times. Per sample, a minimum of 6 million PBMCs were isolated.

The source of this sequence is a man in his 70s in good health. The chain couples TRBV20-1 to TRBJ1-4; no reliable D call. The sequencing input was blood. The CDR3 DNA reads TGCAGTGCTACCCGGACCCTTGTCGGCGAAAAACTGTTTTTT. Its protein is CSATRTLVGEKLFF.